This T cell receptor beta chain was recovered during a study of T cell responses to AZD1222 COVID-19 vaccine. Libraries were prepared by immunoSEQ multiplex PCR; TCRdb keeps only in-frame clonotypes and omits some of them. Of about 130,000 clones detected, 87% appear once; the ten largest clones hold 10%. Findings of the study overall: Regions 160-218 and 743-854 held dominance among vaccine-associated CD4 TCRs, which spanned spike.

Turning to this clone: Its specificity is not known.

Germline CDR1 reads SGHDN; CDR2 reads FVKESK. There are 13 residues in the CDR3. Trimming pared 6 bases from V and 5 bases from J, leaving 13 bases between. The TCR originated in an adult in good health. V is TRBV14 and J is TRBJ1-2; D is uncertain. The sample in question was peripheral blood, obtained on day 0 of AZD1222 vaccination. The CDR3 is CASSPSRNYGYTF. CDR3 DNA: TGTGCCAGCAGTCCGAGCAGGAATTATGGCTACACCTTC.